These 30 T cell receptor beta chains were all obtained from the same sample, sequenced in a study of CD8 T cells in ankylosing spondylitis. Study outcomes and limitations: What seemed typical of ankylosing spondylitis blood was a TCR beta motif built from several highly homologous variants.

TCRdb re-called the 5' RACE reads through MiXCR, storing one row per CDR3 protein. The table records fewer than 550,000 distinct CDR3 sequences, roughly 5% of them present only once. These receptors are not linked to any known antigen. The source material was blood, either unsorted or a sorted T cell fraction (not recorded which). The receptors derive from a male donor with ankylosing spondylitis.

The chain couples TRBV4-1 to TRBJ1-1, with no clear D. This CDR3 has 15 residues. CDR1 and CDR2 (germline): MGHRA, YSYEKL. V was pared by 0 bases and J by 9 bases, with 17 bases between. CDR3 nucleotide sequence: TGCGCCAGCAGCCAAGATTCGGCCCCAACCGGGAAAGCTTTCTTT. Its translation: CASSQDSAPTGKAFF.

This chain links TRBV7-2 with TRBJ2-5, with 9 bases aligning to TRBD1. Germline V gene sequence: CDR1 SGHTA, CDR2 FQGNSA. Germline trimming cut 5 bases from V and 3 bases from J; bases unmatched to any gene: 7. The CDR3 has 15 amino acids. The CDR3 loop is CASSMGQGPEETQYF. The CDR3 nucleotides are TGTGCCAGCAGCATGGGACAGGGCCCCGAAGAGACCCAGTACTTC.

This clonotype has ten or more counts. The rearrangement links TRBV18 to TRBJ2-7, with 10 bases aligning to TRBD2. CDR1 is KGHSH, CDR2 LQKENI, per germline. Germline trimming cut 4 bases from V and 5 bases from J; bases unmatched to any gene: 5. This CDR3 spans 14 amino acids. The DNA for the CDR3 is TGTGCCAGCTCACTGTACGGGACTAGCGACGAGCAGTACTTC. Translating it yields CASSLYGTSDEQYF. Complete variable domain (other parts from reference TRBV18 and TRBJ2-7): NAGVMQNPRHLVRRRGQEARLRCSPMKGHSHVYWYRQLPEEGLKFMVYLQKENIIDESGMPKERFSAEFPKEGPSILRIQQVVRGDSAAYFCASSLYGTSDEQYFGPGTRLTVT.

This clonotype has at least ten counts. The rearrangement uses TRBV13 and TRBJ2-7, with D perhaps matching TRBD1 (6 bases). Trimming pared 3 bases from V and 9 bases from J, leaving 12 bases between. The CDR3 consists of 12 residues. Per germline, CDR1 PRHDT and CDR2 FYEKMQ (reference sequence). CDR3 bases: TGTGCCAGCAGCTTTACAGGGTCCGGGCAGTACTTC. It translates to CASSFTGSGQYF. Supplemented by reference TRBV13 and TRBJ2-7, the full variable domain reads AAGVIQSPRHLIKEKRETATLKCYPIPRHDTVYWYQQGPGQDPQFLISFYEKMQSDKGSIPDRFSAQQFSDYHSELNMSSLELGDSALYFCASSFTGSGQYFGPGTRLTVT.

This clonotype was seen ten or more times. The CDR3: CASHQGYGYTF. As DNA, the CDR3 is TGTGCCAGCCATCAAGGATATGGCTACACCTTC. The rearrangement links TRBV28 to TRBJ1-2; no definite D call. Germline V gives CDR1 MDHEN, CDR2 SYDVKM. This CDR3 has 11 residues. The V and J ends lost 8 bases and 5 bases respectively, with 9 bases between them.

This clonotype was seen at least ten times. The V call is TRBV5-5, the J call TRBJ2-1; D gene ambiguous. The CDR3 contains 15 residues. V was pared by 6 bases and J by 4 bases, with 17 bases between. Germline V gene data show CDR1 as SGHKS and CDR2 as YYEKEE (reference sequence). For the CDR3, the DNA is TGTGCCAGCATCCTCACAGTCACCCTATACAATGAGCAGTTCTTC. Translated: CASILTVTLYNEQFF.

In this sample, this clonotype turned up a few times. This chain joins TRBV2 and TRBJ2-3, with no clear D. Trimming removed 4 bases at V and 5 bases at J, with 7 bases between. The CDR3 runs 12 residues. CDR1 and CDR2 (germline): SNHLY, FYNNEI. Here the CDR3 reads CASSADVDTQYF. The CDR3 bases are TGTGCCAGCAGTGCTGACGTAGATACGCAGTATTTT.

This clonotype was seen only a few times. J is TRBJ1-6 and V is TRBV5-6; TRBD1 is a possible D gene (6 bases). The CDR3 covers 15 residues. Trimming pared 1 base from V and 10 bases from J, leaving 15 bases between. CDR1 is SGHDT and CDR2 is YYEEEE in the germline V gene. The CDR3 bases are TGTGCCAGCAGCTTGTGGGGGGCCAGGGAATCACCCCTCCACTTT. This codes for CASSLWGARESPLHF.

The table lists this clonotype with many counts. This chain links TRBV9 with TRBJ2-5; either TRBD1 or TRBD2 may fit D (5 bases each). V was shortened by 4 bases and J by 2 bases, with 18 bases between the two germline ends. Germline CDR1 and CDR2: SGDLS and YYNGEE. The CDR3 is 16 amino acids. CDR3 in DNA: TGTGCCAGCAGCTCGAAGAGTAGAGGGGTACAAGAGACCCAGTACTTC. It yields the protein CASSSKSRGVQETQYF.

This clonotype was seen at least ten times. The chain uses TRBV29-1 and TRBJ1-1, with a possible D match to TRBD1 (5 bases). Germline V lookup: CDR1 SQVTM, CDR2 ANQGSEA. Trimming took off 7 bases at V and 1 base at J, with 19 bases between the two ends. This CDR3 comprises 15 residues. The CDR3 DNA reads TGCAGCGCACTAAGTGCGGGGGGATCGAACACTGAAGCTTTCTTT. Amino acids: CSALSAGGSNTEAFF. The full variable domain, with the rest looked up from reference TRBV29-1 and TRBJ1-1, is SAVISQKPSRDICQRGTSLTIQCQVDSQVTMMFWYRQQPGQSLTLIATANQGSEATYESGFVIDKFPISRPNLTFSTLTVSNMSPEDSSIYLCSALSAGGSNTEAFFGQGTRLTVV.

At least ten counts were recorded for this clonotype. The chain links TRBV29-1 to TRBJ1-1, with no clear D. Germline V gene lookup returns CDR1 SQVTM and CDR2 ANQGSEA. The CDR3 consists of 12 residues. V lost 7 bases to trimming and J lost 0 bases, with 9 bases between them. The CDR3 is CSGAFMNTEAFF. The CDR3 DNA is TGCAGCGGGGCCTTCATGAACACTGAAGCTTTCTTT.

For the CDR3, the DNA is TGTGCCAGCAGTTACTCCTGGGGGCATAAGAACACTGAAGCTTTCTTT. As protein: CASSYSWGHKNTEAFF. The chain joins TRBV6-5 to TRBJ1-1; TRBD1 might be the D (6 bases). The V and J ends lost 0 bases and 1 base respectively, with 12 bases between them. CDR1 MNHEY and CDR2 SVGAGI come from the germline V gene. This CDR3 has 16 residues.

In its sample, this clonotype was seen many times. This chain joins TRBV20-1 and TRBJ2-7, with 8 bases that match TRBD1. Germline CDR1 reads DFQATT; CDR2 reads SNEGSKA (reference sequence). Trimming at V came to 2 bases and at J to 3 bases, leaving 6 bases not matched to a gene. There are 14 residues in the CDR3. CDR3 nucleotide sequence: TGCAGTGCTAGAAAACATGGACAGGGCTACGAGCAGTACTTC. This codes for CSARKHGQGYEQYF.

This clonotype was observed at least ten times. The chain combines TRBV5-1 with TRBJ2-7; D unclear. This CDR3 has 16 amino acids. The germline V gene has CDR1 SGHRS and CDR2 YFSETQ. The germline V and J ends were trimmed by 1 base and 1 base, with 15 bases remaining between them. CDR3 loop: CASSLSQISRSYEQYF. DNA for the CDR3: TGCGCCAGCAGCTTGTCTCAAATTAGCAGGTCCTACGAGCAGTACTTC.

This clonotype occurred many times. The chain couples TRBV25-1 to TRBJ1-2; perhaps TRBD1 as D (5 bases). Trimming left V 3 bases short and J 1 base short, with 9 bases between. The CDR3 length is 14 residues. Germline lookup yields CDR1 MGHDK and CDR2 SYGVNS. CDR3 residues: CASSEDTGNYGYTF. In nucleotides, the CDR3 is TGTGCCAGCAGTGAGGACACCGGTAACTATGGCTACACCTTC.

The V and J genes are TRBV11-1 and TRBJ2-6; D is tentatively TRBD1 or TRBD2 (6 bases each). There are 19 residues in the CDR3. The germline V and J ends were trimmed by 5 bases and 0 bases, with 20 bases remaining between them. Looked up from germline, CDR1 is SGHAT and CDR2 is FQDESV (reference sequence). For the CDR3, the DNA is TGTGCCAGCAGCCTTGGGGTTGGAGGGGACAACTCTGGGGCCAACGTCCTGACTTTC. Translating gives CASSLGVGGDNSGANVLTF.

This clonotype was found many times. CDR3 coding DNA: TGTGCCAGCAGTCTGCATCCGGACAGGGGGCTTCAAAGCTCCTACGAGCAGTACTTC. Translating it yields CASSLHPDRGLQSSYEQYF. The rearrangement links TRBV28 to TRBJ2-7; 11 bases fit TRBD1. This CDR3 comprises 19 residues. J gave up 0 bases and V 5 bases, and 15 bases lay outside the gene matches. CDR1 is MDHEN, CDR2 SYDVKM, per germline.

The table lists this clonotype with many counts. The genes are TRBV29-1 and TRBJ1-1, with D possibly TRBD1 on 6 matching bases. Looked up from germline, CDR1 is SQVTM and CDR2 is ANQGSEA. Trimming removed 7 bases at V and 8 bases at J, with 17 bases between. CDR3 size: 12 residues. For the CDR3, the DNA is TGCAGCGCGACAACAGGGCAAACGGAAGCTTTCTTT. Amino acid sequence: CSATTGQTEAFF. Filled out from reference TRBV29-1 and TRBJ1-1, the complete variable domain reads SAVISQKPSRDICQRGTSLTIQCQVDSQVTMMFWYRQQPGQSLTLIATANQGSEATYESGFVIDKFPISRPNLTFSTLTVSNMSPEDSSIYLCSATTGQTEAFFGQGTRLTVV.

This clonotype was observed a few times. The genes are TRBV5-1 and TRBJ2-3, with D unclear. This CDR3 is built from 15 residues. V lost 1 base to trimming and J lost 5 bases, with 14 bases between them. CDR1 is SGHRS, CDR2 YFSETQ, per germline. The CDR3 DNA reads TGCGCCAGCAGCTTGCGCCATCCAGCAGGAGATACGCAGTATTTT. Protein sequence: CASSLRHPAGDTQYF.

This clonotype was found many times. The chain is built from TRBV4-2 and TRBJ1-1, with 9 positions matching TRBD1. Looked up from germline, CDR1 is LGHNA and CDR2 is YNFKEQ. V dropped 3 bases and J dropped 1; count of bases not matched to a gene: 12. The CDR3 runs 18 residues. CDR3 residues: CASSHPGTGSGRNTEAFF. The CDR3 DNA sequence: TGTGCCAGCAGCCATCCCGGGACAGGGTCGGGGAGGAACACTGAAGCTTTCTTT.

This clonotype was detected ten times or more. The chain uses TRBV6-2 or TRBV6-3 and TRBJ2-1, with 15 bases identical to TRBD2. With 2 bases clipped from V and 7 bases from J, the junction kept 12 bases outside the gene matches. Germline V lookup: CDR1 MNHEY, CDR2 SVGEGT. The CDR3 length is 19 residues. CDR3 in DNA: TGTGCCAGCAGTTACCCACCCCGGACTAGCGGGAGGGAAGAAAATGAGCAGTTCTTC. This translates into CASSYPPRTSGREENEQFF.

This clonotype was observed a handful of times. The J gene is TRBJ2-1, the V gene TRBV29-1; D might be TRBD2 (6 bases). CDR1 and CDR2 (germline): SQVTM, ANQGSEA. This CDR3 spans 14 amino acids. Trimming left V 6 bases short and J 2 bases short, with 14 bases between. The CDR3 sequence: CSVKGSSAYNEQFF. In DNA, the CDR3 is TGCAGCGTGAAAGGGTCTAGCGCCTACAATGAGCAGTTCTTC.

This clonotype was observed many times. The chain is built from TRBV24-1 and TRBJ2-7; the D gene is possibly TRBD1 (6 bases). The CDR3 length is 16 residues. V was clipped by 4 bases and J by 5 bases, with 20 bases between them. Germline CDR1 KGHDR, CDR2 SFDVKD. DNA for the CDR3: TGTGCCACCAGTGACTACCGCACAGGTCACAGGGACGAGCAGTACTTC. Its protein product is CATSDYRTGHRDEQYF.

This clonotype showed up many times. This chain links TRBV20-1 with TRBJ2-3; D ambiguous. Germline-derived CDR1 and CDR2 are DFQATT and SNEGSKA (reference sequence). The CDR3 loop spans 13 amino acids. Deletions cut 3 bases from V and 1 base from J, with 8 bases between. The CDR3 nucleotides read TGCAGTGCTAGGTCTCAGGGCACAGATACGCAGTATTTT. It is translated as CSARSQGTDTQYF.

This clonotype was observed at least ten times. The chain employs TRBV10-3 and TRBJ2-7; D is undetermined. There are 11 residues in the CDR3. CDR1 and CDR2 from the germline V gene are ENHRY and SYGVKD. The CDR3, as DNA: TGTGTTTCTCGAGAAGGCTACGAGCAGTACTTC. Encoded protein: CVSREGYEQYF.

This clonotype occurred many times. The V gene is TRBV12-3 or TRBV12-4, the J gene TRBJ2-7, with TRBD2 matching 11 bases. V gave up 2 bases and J gave up 4 bases; unmatched junction bases: 4. The CDR3 runs to 15 residues. CDR3 coding DNA: TGTGCCAGCAGTTTAAAGACTAGCGGGAAGTACGAGCAGTACTTC. This translates into CASSLKTSGKYEQYF.

Ten or more counts support this clonotype. This chain connects TRBV4-2 to TRBJ2-5; no definite D call. The length of the CDR3 is 14 residues. Germline V gene sequence: CDR1 LGHNA, CDR2 YNFKEQ. Trimming removed 4 bases from V and 5 bases from J, with 14 bases in between. CDR3 sequence (DNA): TGTGCCAGCAGCCTCCTAAAGGGTCGCGAGACCCAGTACTTC. Amino acid sequence: CASSLLKGRETQYF.

In its sample, this clonotype was seen many times. The chain has TRBV7-2 and TRBJ2-7; perhaps D is TRBD1 or TRBD2 (5 bases each). The CDR3 contains 17 residues. The ends were cut back, 4 bases at V and 3 bases at J, with 22 bases in the middle. Germline V gene lookup returns CDR1 SGHTA and CDR2 FQGNSA. The CDR3 nucleotides are TGTGCCAGCAGCTCCCGGGACCCTACGAGTATTTACTACGAGCAGTACTTC. This translates into CASSSRDPTSIYYEQYF.

This clonotype appeared many times. This chain links TRBV4-3 with TRBJ2-3; no reliable D call. The CDR3 is 14 residues long. Deletions cut 5 bases from V and 1 base from J, with 10 bases between. Germline V CDR1 and CDR2: LGHNA, YSLEER. For the CDR3, the DNA is TGCGCCAGCAGCGGGAATGGGGGCACAGATACGCAGTATTTT. Its protein product is CASSGNGGTDTQYF.

This clonotype was counted a few times. The chain couples TRBV27 to TRBJ2-7; 8 bases are shared with TRBD2. The CDR3 spans 16 residues. Germline CDR1 and CDR2: MNHEY and SMNVEV (reference sequence). V shed 5 bases and J 1 base; nucleotides not matched to a gene: 10. CDR3 nucleotides: TGTGCCAGCAGTGCCAACTGGCGGGAGGTATCCTACGAGCAGTACTTC. Protein product: CASSANWREVSYEQYF.